This TCR beta chain was found in a study of shared clonotypes between healthy human individuals. Study background: Donors had three CD4 naive, three CD4 memory, two CD8 naive and one CD8 memory plate apiece. Study-wide results and limits: Naive subsets generally had larger estimated richness than memory subsets.

Germline V gene lookup returns CDR1 SNHLY and CDR2 FYNNEI. V was pared by 3 bases and J by 1 base, with 9 bases between. The CDR3 is 14 residues long. A deep-level run was used for the assay. The data were produced by immunoSEQ multiplex PCR, yet TCRdb's version contains in-frame clones alone and is incomplete. Here the sample spans hundreds of thousands of clones, 96% being singletons. A remark on this clone: Its cognate antigen is unknown.

Terminally differentiated effector memory CD45RA+ cells were excluded from the naive CD8 cells, which were CD45RO-negative and positively selected for CCR7. This receptor was obtained from a woman aged 25 to 39 in good health. Source material: naive CD8+ T cells sorted from blood. The chain uses TRBV2 and TRBJ1-1; D call uncertain. CDR3 sequence: CASSDLQSNTEAFF. CDR3 nucleotides: TGTGCCAGCAGTGACCTACAGTCGAACACTGAAGCTTTCTTT.